Listed below are T cell receptor beta chains from one sample, sequenced in a study of cytomegalovirus exposure and HLA in healthy donors. Assay: immunoSEQ multiplex PCR; the TCRdb copy retains only in-frame clones and omits some. Seen here are about 150,000 clones, 75% to 80% observed once, and the top ten hold about 1.7%. Specimen: PBMCs. These receptors were taken from a woman aged 25 to 39 in good health and CMV-seronegative. The CDR3 runs from the conserved cysteine through the conserved F or W. The order of the fields is clone size, D gene, J gene, V gene, CDR3 protein, CDR3 DNA. The D gene is left open where the match is weak. The size of a clone is reported for some rows only, either as once, few or many, or as a class for expanded clones.

.	TRBD2	TRBJ2-2	TRBV6-1	CASSAASGYTGELFF	TGTGCCAGCAGTGCCGCTAGCGGGTACACCGGGGAGCTGTTTTTT
few	.	TRBJ1-1	TRBV25-1	CASSYRLNTEAFF	TGTGCCAGCAGCTACAGGCTAAACACTGAAGCTTTCTTT
.	TRBD1	TRBJ2-1	TRBV5-4	CASSGGTGLYNEQFF	TGTGCCAGCAGCGGCGGGACAGGGCTCTACAATGAGCAGTTCTTC
once	.	TRBJ1-1	TRBV7-9	CSSSRGGTEAFF	TGTTCCAGCAGCCGCGGGGGGACTGAAGCTTTCTTT
.	.	TRBJ1-2	TRBV2	CASSPGQLTNYGYTF	TGTGCCAGCAGTCCTGGACAGTTGACTAACTATGGCTACACCTTC
once	.	TRBJ1-4	TRBV9	CASSVAQTSGKLFF	TGTGCCAGCAGCGTAGCGCAAACCTCAGGAAAACTGTTTTTT
.	.	TRBJ1-5	TRBV30	CAWSEGGDQPQHF	TGTGCCTGGAGTGAGGGAGGCGATCAGCCCCAGCATTTT
.	TRBD1	TRBJ2-3	TRBV19	CASSKTGDRTDTQYF	TGTGCCAGTAGTAAGACAGGGGACCGCACAGATACGCAGTATTTT
.	.	TRBJ1-2	TRBV11-2	CASSLVTGTYGYTF	TGTGCCAGCAGCTTAGTAACAGGAACCTATGGCTACACCTTC
.	TRBD1	TRBJ1-1	TRBV5-1	CASSNGGTGSTEAFF	TGCGCCAGCAGCAACGGTGGGACAGGGAGCACTGAAGCTTTCTTT
.	.	TRBJ2-3	TRBV6-1	CASSEAGGADTQYF	TGTGCCAGCAGTGAAGCAGGAGGGGCAGATACGCAGTATTTT
.	TRBD2	TRBJ2-1	TRBV5-1	CASSLAGGGGKGEQFF	TGCGCCAGCAGCTTGGCCGGCGGGGGGGGGAAAGGTGAGCAGTTCTTC
once	.	TRBJ2-1	TRBV9	CASSVGTVSYNEQFF	TGTGCCAGCAGCGTAGGAACAGTCTCCTACAATGAGCAGTTCTTC
.	.	TRBJ1-1	TRBV7-6	CASSLYEGSSTEAFF	TGTGCCAGCAGCTTATATGAGGGATCGAGCACTGAAGCTTTCTTT
.	TRBD1	TRBJ1-2	TRBV19	CASQTGDIRYGYTF	TGTGCCAGTCAGACAGGGGACATCCGCTATGGCTACACCTTC
few	.	TRBJ1-1	TRBV6-5	CASRRRGGLTEAFF	TGTGCCAGCAGACGCCGGGGGGGGCTCACTGAAGCTTTCTTT
few	TRBD1	TRBJ2-7	TRBV6-6	CASSSGQGGYEQYF	TGTGCCAGCAGTTCCGGACAGGGAGGCTACGAGCAGTACTTC
.	TRBD1	TRBJ1-1	TRBV9	CASSVEGRGRTTEAFF	TGTGCCAGCAGCGTAGAAGGCAGGGGGCGGACCACTGAAGCTTTCTTT
.	.	TRBJ1-2	TRBV11-2	CASSLTPPGLRDGYTF	TGTGCCAGCAGCCTTACCCCTCCGGGACTACGGGATGGCTACACCTTC
.	.	TRBJ1-6	TRBV5-4	CASSLGQTYNSPLHF	TGTGCCAGCAGCTTGGGACAAACTTATAATTCACCCCTCCACTTT
.	TRBD1	TRBJ1-6	TRBV11-3	CASSLEGQENSPLHF	TGTGCCAGCAGCTTAGAGGGACAGGAGAATTCACCCCTCCACTTT
.	TRBD1	TRBJ2-1	TRBV11-1	CASSSSGGRSYNEQFF	TGTGCCAGCAGCTCCTCAGGGGGTCGCTCCTACAATGAGCAGTTCTTC
.	.	TRBJ2-7	TRBV11-2	CASSLYPGFTYEQYF	TGTGCCAGCAGCTTATACCCAGGGTTTACCTACGAGCAGTACTTC
.	TRBD1	TRBJ1-4	TRBV18	CASSRSQGANEKLFF	TGTGCCAGCTCACGGTCGCAGGGGGCTAATGAAAAACTGTTTTTT
.	.	TRBJ2-1	TRBV27	CASSLTGAYNEQFF	TGTGCCAGCAGTTTGACAGGAGCCTACAATGAGCAGTTCTTC
.	TRBD1	TRBJ1-2	TRBV27	CASSFLQGTGDGYTF	TGTGCCAGCAGTTTCCTACAGGGGACCGGGGATGGCTACACCTTC
.	.	TRBJ1-6	TRBV2	CATCDTSTGGSPLHF	TGTGCCACCTGCGATACCTCGACGGGGGGATCACCCCTCCACTTT
once	.	TRBJ1-1	TRBV29-1	CSGHLTGSVNTEAFF	TGCAGCGGTCACTTGACAGGCAGTGTGAACACTGAAGCTTTCTTT
.	.	TRBJ1-4	TRBV5-1	CASSLTQQARNEKLFF	TGCGCCAGCAGCCTTACCCAACAGGCTCGGAATGAAAAACTGTTTTTT
few	.	TRBJ1-1	TRBV28	CASSLGGLNTEAFF	TGTGCCAGCAGTTTAGGAGGGTTGAACACTGAAGCTTTCTTT
.	TRBD1	TRBJ1-1	TRBV7-9	CASSYRGDTEAFF	TGTGCCAGCAGCTACAGGGGAGACACTGAAGCTTTCTTT